The clone carrying this TCR beta chain came up many times. The sample's time point: persistent/refractory GD, antithyroid drugs over 5 years with positive TRAb. With RNA extracted from PBMCs as input, the TCR library was made. Arm-PCR with iRepertoire HTBI primers amplified the CDR3 regions for these TCR beta libraries. TCRdb re-derived calls from the multiplex PCR reads in MiXCR, one entry per CDR3 protein. Here the sample spans about 430,000 distinct CDR3 sequences, approximately 22% being singletons. The data belong to a study of regulatory T cells in long-lasting Graves disease. CDR1 is MNHNS, CDR2 SASEGT, per germline. The CDR3 covers 16 residues. Trimming took off 5 bases at V and 2 bases at J, with 15 bases between the two ends.

The receptor was isolated from a female donor with Graves disease. The source material was peripheral blood mononuclear cells (PBMCs), sampled when the disease was refractory, from a patient treated with antithyroid drugs. V gene TRBV6-1 combines with J gene TRBJ2-2; possible D gene TRBD2, 7 bases. The CDR3: CASSPRGGGNTGELFF. The DNA for the CDR3 is TGTGCCAGCAGTCCGAGAGGGGGGGGCAACACCGGGGAGCTGTTTTTT.